This TCR beta chain was captured by sequencing in a study of T-cell memory formation after mild COVID-19. Study at large: There were largely donor-specific TCR clusters. General study results and limits: For contracting clones, CD4+ ones sat mainly in CM and EM, CD8+ in EMRA. Detection of some responders pre-infection suggested pre-existing cross-reactive memory T cells participated.

Amplification by 5'RACE using constant-segment primers produced TCR alpha and TCR beta cDNA libraries that carried sample barcodes and UMIs. Via MiXCR, TCRdb re-called the 5' RACE reads, giving one row per CDR3 protein. This table has about 240,000 distinct CDR3 sequences, more than 8% appearing once. CDR1 and CDR2 (germline): SGDLS, YYNGEE. The J segment lost 3 bases and the V segment lost 0 bases, leaving 4 bases of the junction unmatched. This CDR3 has 15 residues. Remarks on this clonotype: Its antigen is unknown.

The sequenced sample was PBMCs or a T cell subset sorted from them (not recorded which). The sequence came from a man between 18 and 35 years old who had mild COVID-19 (a few samples of this study predate the infection). Cell type and time point are not known. The genes are TRBV9 and TRBJ2-5; TRBD1 aligns across 8 bases. The CDR3 region is CASSVGGTGKETQYF. In DNA, the CDR3 is TGTGCCAGCAGCGTAGGAGGGACAGGTAAAGAGACCCAGTACTTC.